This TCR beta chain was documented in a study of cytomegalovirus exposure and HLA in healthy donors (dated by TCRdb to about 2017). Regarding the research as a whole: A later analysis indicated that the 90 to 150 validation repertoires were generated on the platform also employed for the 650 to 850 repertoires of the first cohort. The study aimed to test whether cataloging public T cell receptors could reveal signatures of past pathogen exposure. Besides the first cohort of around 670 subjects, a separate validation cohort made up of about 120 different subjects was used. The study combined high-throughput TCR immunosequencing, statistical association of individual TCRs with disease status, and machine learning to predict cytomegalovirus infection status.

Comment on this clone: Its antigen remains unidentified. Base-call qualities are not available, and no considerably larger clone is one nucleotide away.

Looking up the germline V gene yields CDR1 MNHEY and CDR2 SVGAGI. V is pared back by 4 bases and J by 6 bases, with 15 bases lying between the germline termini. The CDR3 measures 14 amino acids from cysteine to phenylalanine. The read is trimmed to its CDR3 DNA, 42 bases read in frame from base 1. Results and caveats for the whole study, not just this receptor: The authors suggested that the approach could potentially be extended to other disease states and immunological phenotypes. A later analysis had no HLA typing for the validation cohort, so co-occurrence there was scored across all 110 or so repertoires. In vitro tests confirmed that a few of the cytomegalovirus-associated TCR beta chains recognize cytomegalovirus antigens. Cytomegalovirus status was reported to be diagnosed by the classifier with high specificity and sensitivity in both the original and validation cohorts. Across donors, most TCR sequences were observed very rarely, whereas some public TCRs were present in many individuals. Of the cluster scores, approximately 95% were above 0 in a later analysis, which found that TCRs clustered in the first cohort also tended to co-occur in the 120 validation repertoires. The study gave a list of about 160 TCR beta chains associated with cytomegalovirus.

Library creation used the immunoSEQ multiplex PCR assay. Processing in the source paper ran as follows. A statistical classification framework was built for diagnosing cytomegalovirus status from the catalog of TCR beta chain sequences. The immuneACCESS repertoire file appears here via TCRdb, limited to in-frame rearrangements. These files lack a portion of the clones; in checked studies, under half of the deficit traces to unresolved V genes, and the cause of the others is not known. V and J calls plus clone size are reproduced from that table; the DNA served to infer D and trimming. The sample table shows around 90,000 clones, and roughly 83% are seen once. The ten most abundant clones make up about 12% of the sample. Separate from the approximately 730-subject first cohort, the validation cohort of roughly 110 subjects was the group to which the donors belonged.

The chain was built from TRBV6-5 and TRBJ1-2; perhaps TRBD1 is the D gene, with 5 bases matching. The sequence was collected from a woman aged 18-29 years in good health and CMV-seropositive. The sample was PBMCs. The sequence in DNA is TGTGCCAGCAGTTCCAAGGGGCCGGGCCATGGCTACACCTTC. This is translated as CASSSKGPGHGYTF.